One and the same sample provided the 7 T cell receptor beta chains below, sequenced in a study of Ad26.COV2.S vaccination and SARS-CoV-2 variants. TCRdb's copy holds only in-frame clones and misses some; the assay was immunoSEQ multiplex PCR. The table has around 270,000 clones, 87% seen once. Indicated treatment: over 15 received Ad26.COV2.S at low or high dose, single or two shots; a few received placebo; per-sample allocation not given. Day 63 after the first injection of vaccine or placebo was the sampling time. Sequences were derived from peripheral blood, sampled in a trial of Ad26.COV2.S vaccine versus placebo. The receptors originated from a person aged 18-60 years who received the Ad26.COV2.S COVID-19 vaccine or a placebo.

The rearrangement links TRBV11-2 to TRBJ1-1, with 8 bases aligning to TRBD1. The CDR3 spans 18 residues. CDR1 is SGHAT, CDR2 FQNNGV, per germline. Losses at the gene ends were 5 bases for V and 0 bases for J; bases not matched to a gene: 14. CDR3 sequence (DNA): TGTGCCAGCAGCAGTCCCGGGGACAGGCAAATATTGAACACTGAAGCTTTCTTT. Translated, it gives CASSSPGDRQILNTEAFF.

This clone was picked up a small number of times. The chain employs TRBV5-5 and TRBJ2-7; D is unresolved. The CDR3 is 15 amino acids. V gave up 4 bases and J gave up 0 bases, with 14 bases separating them. Germline values: CDR1 SGHKS, CDR2 YYEKEE (reference sequence). The CDR3 sequence: CASSPDPPSSYEQYV. DNA for the CDR3: TGTGCCAGCAGCCCCGATCCTCCTAGCTCCTACGAGCAGTACGTC.

The chain combines TRBV5-1 with TRBJ2-1; TRBD2 matches 11 bases. The ends lost 7 bases at V and 7 bases at J; junction bases unmatched: 7. CDR1 is SGHRS and CDR2 is YFSETQ in the germline V gene. This CDR3 contains 14 residues. The CDR3 reads CASQLAGAINEQFF. The CDR3 region has the DNA TGCGCCAGCCAACTAGCGGGGGCCATTAATGAGCAGTTCTTC.

The chain combines TRBV6-5 with TRBJ2-5; D is uncertain. Germline CDR1 and CDR2: MNHEY and SVGAGI. This CDR3 has 15 amino acids. V was shortened by 0 bases and J by 2 bases, with 10 bases between the two germline ends. CDR3 sequence reads: CASSYSLGRQETQYF. CDR3 DNA sequence: TGTGCCAGCAGTTACTCATTGGGTAGGCAAGAGACCCAGTACTTC.

DNA for the CDR3: TGTGCCAGCAGCCTCAGAGGCCCCTACGGCTACACCTTC. Protein: CASSLRGPYGYTF. V gene TRBV3-1 (or the pseudogene TRBV3-2) combines with J gene TRBJ1-2; the D is unclear. The V and J ends lost 4 bases and 8 bases respectively, with 14 bases between them. CDR1 and CDR2 from the germline V gene are LGHDT and YNNKEL (reference sequence). The CDR3 runs 13 residues.

DNA of the CDR3: TGTGCCAGCAGTTACTCGGGGGACATCGCTTTTACGCAGTATTTT. This translates into CASSYSGDIAFTQYF. J is TRBJ2-3 and V is TRBV6-5; TRBD1 is a possible D gene (6 bases). The germline V gene has CDR1 MNHEY and CDR2 SVGAGI. V was cut by 0 bases and J by 8 bases, with 15 bases left in between. This CDR3 region has 15 residues.

This chain's CDR3 is CASSLALQGQGSGETQYF. The CDR3, as DNA: TGTGCCAGCAGCTTAGCGCTTCAAGGACAGGGATCGGGGGAGACCCAGTACTTC. This chain uses TRBV7-6 with TRBJ2-5; 8 positions agree with TRBD1. The CDR3 is made up of 18 amino acids. V dropped 0 bases and J dropped 5; count of bases not matched to a gene: 14. In germline, CDR1 is SGHVS, CDR2 FNYEAQ.